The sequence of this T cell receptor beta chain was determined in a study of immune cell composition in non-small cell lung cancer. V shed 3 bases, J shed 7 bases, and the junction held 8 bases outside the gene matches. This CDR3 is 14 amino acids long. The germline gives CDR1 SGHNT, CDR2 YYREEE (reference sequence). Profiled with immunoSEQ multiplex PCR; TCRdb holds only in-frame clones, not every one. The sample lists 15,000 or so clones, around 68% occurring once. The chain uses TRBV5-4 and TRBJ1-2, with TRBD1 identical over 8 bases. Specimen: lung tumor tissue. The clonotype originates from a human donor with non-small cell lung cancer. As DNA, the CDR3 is TGTGCCAGCAGCTACCGGGACAGGTTGGGTGGCTACACCTTC. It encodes CASSYRDRLGGYTF.